This T cell receptor (beta chain) was captured by sequencing in a study of T cells in Graves' hyperthyroidism and ophthalmopathy. The study's findings and limits: Model-based prediction identified ophthalmopathy a median approximately 6.2 months prior to its onset. Most thyroid clonotypes that were expanded above 0.001 also turned up in blood. Separating ophthalmopathy from stable hyperthyroidism was achieved by a 13 V-J model.

The authors obtained PBMCs from around 10 ml of fresh peripheral blood. This clonotype was detected only a few times. Its target is unknown. TCR beta CDR3 sequences were amplified from RNA transcripts. The primer set for the first-round RT-PCR of the TCR CDR3 was HTBI. Using its own MiXCR run on the multiplex PCR reads, TCRdb lists one record per CDR3 protein. The sample holds more than 500,000 distinct CDR3 sequences, approximately 16% seen once. Germline CDR1 reads KGHDR; CDR2 reads SFDVKD. The CDR3 spans 16 residues. The J segment lost 4 bases and the V segment lost 9 bases, leaving 13 bases of the junction unmatched.

Sequenced: blood. The receptor was derived from a woman aged 30 to 39 with Graves' ophthalmopathy. The chain combines TRBV24-1 with TRBJ2-3; 9 bases align to TRBD2. The CDR3 loop is CATRPSGTRGSDTQYF. The CDR3 bases are TGTGCCACCCGTCCTAGCGGGACCCGGGGGTCAGATACGCAGTATTTT.